The 16 T cell receptor beta chains given below trace back to one sample, sequenced in a study of blood T cell repertoires in COVID-19. Sequencing was performed with immunoSEQ multiplex PCR; in TCRdb, only in-frame clones are kept and a portion is missing. The data show around 280,000 clones, with roughly 89% seen just once and 6% held by the top ten. Material for sequencing was PBMCs or T cells enriched from blood (not recorded which). The receptors were gathered from a woman aged 40 to 50 who had recovered from COVID-19.

The chain joins TRBV4-3 to TRBJ2-1; D is possibly TRBD2 (5 bases). This CDR3 comprises 15 residues. Per the germline V gene, CDR1 is LGHNA and CDR2 is YSLEER. The ends were cut back, 4 bases at V and 8 bases at J, with 18 bases in the middle. CDR3 bases: TGCGCCAGCAGCCCTGGCTATGAGGGCCGGGATGAGCAGTTCTTC. Protein sequence: CASSPGYEGRDEQFF.

Turning to this clone: At one end, the junction sequence differs from germline, possibly due to a read error. The chain is built from TRBV7-7 and TRBJ2-5; maybe TRBD2 (6 bases). Germline V gene sequence: CDR1 SSHAT, CDR2 FNYEAQ (reference sequence). The CDR3 runs 15 residues. In DNA, the CDR3 is TGTGCTAGCAGCCCGCCGTCGGGGGTCCAAGAGACCCAGTACTTC. Its protein is CASSPPSGVQETQYF.

This clone was seen only once. The chain recombines TRBV5-4 with TRBJ2-4; 11 bases align to TRBD2. CDR3 size: 15 residues. The J segment lost 6 bases and the V segment lost 2 bases, leaving 4 bases of the junction unmatched. The germline V gene encodes CDR1 SGHNT and CDR2 YYREEE (reference sequence). CDR3 coding DNA: TGTGCCAGCAGCTTCGTAGGGACTAGCGGAAACATTCAGTACTTC. This gives the protein CASSFVGTSGNIQYF.

The chain uses TRBV5-8 and TRBJ1-2; D unresolved. V was trimmed by 1 base and J by 4 bases, leaving 11 bases between them. CDR1 is SGHTS and CDR2 is YDEGEE in the germline V gene. The CDR3 length is 14 residues. The CDR3 DNA reads as TGTGCCAGCAGCTTGATGAGGTATCTCTATGGCTACACCTTC. This encodes CASSLMRYLYGYTF. The full variable domain, completed using reference TRBV5-8 and TRBJ1-2, is EAGVTQSPTHLIKTRGQQATLRCSPISGHTSVYWYQQALGLGLQFLLWYDEGEERNRGNFPPRFSGRQFPNYSSELNVNALELEDSALYLCASSLMRYLYGYTFGSGTRLTVV.

The chain couples TRBV19 to TRBJ1-5, with 7 bases that match TRBD1. Trimming at V came to 5 bases and at J to 0 bases, leaving 4 bases not matched to a gene. Germline CDR1 and CDR2: LNHDA and SQIVND (reference sequence). This CDR3 region has 15 residues. The CDR3 here is CASSRGQYSNQPQHF. The CDR3, as DNA: TGTGCCAGTAGTCGGGGACAGTATAGCAATCAGCCCCAGCATTTT. Complete variable domain (other parts from reference TRBV19 and TRBJ1-5): DGGITQSPKYLFRKEGQNVTLSCEQNLNHDAMYWYRQDPGQGLRLIYYSQIVNDFQKGDIAEGYSVSREKKESFPLTVTSAQKNPTAFYLCASSRGQYSNQPQHFGDGTRLSIL.

V is TRBV14 and J is TRBJ1-1, with 7 bases that match TRBD1. V lost 4 bases to trimming and J lost 11 bases; unmatched junction nucleotides: 13. The CDR3 is made up of 14 amino acids. Germline lookup yields CDR1 SGHDN and CDR2 FVKESK. CDR3 amino acids: CASSPQQGIGDAFF. DNA for the CDR3: TGTGCCAGCAGCCCACAACAGGGGATAGGGGATGCTTTCTTT.

The rearrangement links TRBV11-3 to TRBJ2-2; 11 positions match TRBD2. The CDR3 runs to 15 residues. J gave up 5 bases and V 5 bases, and 4 bases lay outside the gene matches. CDR1 SGHNT and CDR2 YENEEA come from the germline V gene. The CDR3 sequence is CASSPTSGSTGELFF. The CDR3 region has the DNA TGTGCCAGCAGCCCAACTAGCGGGAGTACCGGGGAGCTGTTTTTT.

With respect to this clone: Different DNA sequences within this sample yield the same CDR3. The rearrangement links TRBV7-9 to TRBJ1-1; 7 nucleotides align to TRBD1. The J segment lost 4 bases and the V segment lost 3 bases, leaving 5 bases of the junction unmatched. CDR3 length: 14 amino acids. Germline V gene sequence: CDR1 SEHNR, CDR2 FQNEAQ (reference sequence). This CDR3 is CASSFDRAGTEAFF. The CDR3 coding sequence is TGTGCCAGCAGCTTTGACAGGGCTGGCACTGAAGCTTTCTTT. Full variable domain (remainder filled in from reference TRBV7-9 and TRBJ1-1): DTGVSQNPRHKITKRGQNVTFRCDPISEHNRLYWYRQTLGQGPEFLTYFQNEAQLEKSRLLSDRFSAERPKGSFSTLEIQRTEQGDSAMYLCASSFDRAGTEAFFGQGTRLTVV.

The chain combines TRBV19 with TRBJ2-3; a weak D match, TRBD2 (5 bases). From germline, CDR1 is LNHDA and CDR2 SQIVND (reference sequence). The CDR3 spans 14 residues. V gave up 4 bases and J gave up 6 bases, with 14 bases separating them. The CDR3 spells CASSKNSKRDTQYF. For the CDR3, the DNA is TGTGCCAGTAGTAAGAACTCCAAGCGGGATACGCAGTATTTT.

The J gene is TRBJ1-2, the V gene TRBV5-1, with a tentative D call TRBD1 (5 bases). CDR1 and CDR2 (germline): SGHRS, YFSETQ. The CDR3 covers 16 residues. V gave up 0 bases and J gave up 0 bases, with 12 bases separating them. CDR3 DNA sequence: TGCGCCAGCAGCTTGGAGGTCGGGGGAACTAACTATGGCTACACCTTC. Encoded protein: CASSLEVGGTNYGYTF.

The genes are TRBV19 and TRBJ2-1, with TRBD2 matching 14 bases. Germline V gives CDR1 LNHDA, CDR2 SQIVND (reference sequence). The CDR3 is 18 residues long. The V gene end was trimmed by 6 bases and the J gene end by 4 bases; junction bases not matched to a gene: 11. The CDR3 nucleotides read TGTGCCAGTAGCCGACTAGCGGGAGGGCCTAAATTGTACAATGAGCAGTTCTTC. It specifies CASSRLAGGPKLYNEQFF.

The rearrangement joins TRBV12-3 or TRBV12-4 to TRBJ1-4, with TRBD1 identical over 7 bases. Trimming removed 6 bases from V and 4 bases from J; junction bases left unmatched: 2. The length of the CDR3 is 13 residues. The CDR3 here is CASRGQHNEKLFF. For the CDR3, the DNA is TGTGCCAGCAGGGGACAGCATAATGAAAAACTGTTTTTT.

The J gene is TRBJ2-3, the V gene TRBV19, with a weak D call TRBD2 (5 bases). CDR3 length: 13 amino acids. Germline values: CDR1 LNHDA, CDR2 SQIVND (reference sequence). V lost 7 bases to trimming and J lost 7 bases, with 15 bases between them. CDR3 sequence (DNA): TGTGCCAGTACCCCTGAGGGCCGACATACGCAGTATTTT. Its protein is CASTPEGRHTQYF.

This clone has a count of ten or more. The V call is TRBV7-9, the J call TRBJ2-5, with 8 bases lining up with TRBD1. CDR3 length: 16 residues. V was pared by 0 bases and J by 3 bases, with 6 bases of the junction left unmatched. The germline V gene has CDR1 SEHNR and CDR2 FQNEAQ (reference sequence). CDR3 loop: CASSLATRTGKETQYF. In DNA, the CDR3 is TGTGCCAGCAGCTTAGCCACCCGGACAGGGAAAGAGACCCAGTACTTC.

The rearrangement joins TRBV19 to TRBJ1-5, with D unclear. Per the germline V gene, CDR1 is LNHDA and CDR2 is SQIVND (reference sequence). This CDR3 spans 12 amino acids. Trimming left V 5 bases short and J 4 bases short, with 6 bases between. The CDR3 region is CASSYTNQPQHF. The CDR3 DNA follows: TGTGCCAGTAGTTACACAAATCAGCCCCAGCATTTT.

This clone has a single count. The J gene is TRBJ2-1, the V gene TRBV29-1, with 13 bases aligning to TRBD2. CDR1 and CDR2 from the germline V gene are SQVTM and ANQGSEA. CDR3 size: 16 residues. V lost 0 bases, J lost 6 bases, and 5 bases stayed unmatched. CDR3 region: CSVEDRTSGSLNEQFF. As DNA, the CDR3 is TGCAGCGTTGAAGATCGGACTAGCGGGAGCCTCAATGAGCAGTTCTTC.